The clone carrying this T cell receptor (beta chain) was recorded many times. Its antigen is still unknown. V lost 6 bases and J lost 4, with 9 bases in between. The length of the CDR3 is 12 residues. Germline CDR1 reads MNHEY; CDR2 reads SVGEGT. TCRdb redid the calling of the multiplex PCR reads with MiXCR, one entry per CDR3 protein. Of some 170,000 distinct CDR3 sequences listed, about 34% are singletons. This sample is part of a study of breast tumors, draining lymph nodes, adjacent tissues. Whole-study findings and limits: Tumor TCR diversity was below lymph nodes but above nontumor tissue.

Samples came from axillary lymph nodes draining the breast cancer. Input material: axillary lymph node tissue. The chain uses TRBV6-2 or TRBV6-3 and TRBJ1-2; possible D gene TRBD1, 6 bases. The receptor was isolated from a female donor with breast cancer. Some clones in this sample may be carry-over from other donors' samples. This chain's CDR3 is CASRRDIYGYTF. The CDR3 nucleotides are TGTGCCAGCAGACGGGACATCTATGGCTACACCTTC.